Listed below are T cell receptor beta chains from one sample, sequenced in a study of T-cell memory formation after mild COVID-19. TCRdb called the 5' RACE reads again in MiXCR, with one record for every CDR3 protein. The data show about 140,000 distinct CDR3 sequences, with 14% seen just once and 25% to 30% held by the top ten. The sequencing sample was made of PBMCs or a T cell subset sorted from them (not recorded which). The receptor source for this set is an adult woman who had mild COVID-19 (a few samples of this study predate the infection). Cell type and time point are not known. CDR3s include the opening cysteine and the closing phenylalanine or tryptophan. Each record gives: D gene, clone size, J gene, V gene, CDR3 DNA, CDR3 protein. A D gene is named only where the DNA matches it firmly. Where a row states a size, it is once, few, many or the class of an expanded clone; other rows omit it.

d_gene: -; abundance: few; j_gene: TRBJ2-7; v_gene: TRBV7-2; CDR3nt: TGTGCCAGCAGCTGGGCGGAGGGCTACGAGCAGTACTTC; CDR3aa: CASSWAEGYEQYF
d_gene: -; abundance: -; j_gene: TRBJ2-2; v_gene: TRBV5-5; CDR3nt: TGTGCCAGCAGCTTGTATTCGAACACCGGGGAGCTGTTTTTT; CDR3aa: CASSLYSNTGELFF
d_gene: -; abundance: -; j_gene: TRBJ2-7; v_gene: TRBV24-1; CDR3nt: TGTGCCACCAGTGAACATTCGGGTCTCGAGCAGTACTTC; CDR3aa: CATSEHSGLEQYF
d_gene: -; abundance: few; j_gene: TRBJ2-7; v_gene: TRBV3-1; CDR3nt: TGTGCCAGCAGATTTTCCCCTGAGCTCGAGCAGTACTTC; CDR3aa: CASRFSPELEQYF
d_gene: TRBD1; abundance: few; j_gene: TRBJ1-5; v_gene: TRBV4-1; CDR3nt: TGCGCCAGCACGCCTACCTCCGGGACAGGGTATCAGCCCCAGCATTTT; CDR3aa: CASTPTSGTGYQPQHF
d_gene: TRBD2; abundance: -; j_gene: TRBJ2-7; v_gene: TRBV7-2; CDR3nt: TGTGCCAGCAGCTTCACCCCGGGACTAGCTTACGAGCAGTACTTC; CDR3aa: CASSFTPGLAYEQYF
d_gene: TRBD2; abundance: -; j_gene: TRBJ2-1; v_gene: TRBV7-9; CDR3nt: TGTGCCAGCAGCCAGCTAGCGGGTTTCAATGAGCAGTTCTTC; CDR3aa: CASSQLAGFNEQFF
d_gene: TRBD1; abundance: many; j_gene: TRBJ2-3; v_gene: TRBV6-2/TRBV6-3; CDR3nt: TGTGCCAGCAGTCCATACCGGGACAGGGGCCGCGATACGCAGTATTTT; CDR3aa: CASSPYRDRGRDTQYF
d_gene: -; abundance: many; j_gene: TRBJ2-1; v_gene: TRBV6-5; CDR3nt: TGTGCCAGCAGTTACGGGACTCACACACAGCAGTTCTTC; CDR3aa: CASSYGTHTQQFF
d_gene: -; abundance: once; j_gene: TRBJ2-7; v_gene: TRBV20-1; CDR3nt: TGCAGTGCCGAACCGACCGACAACTCCTACGAGCAGTACTTC; CDR3aa: CSAEPTDNSYEQYF
d_gene: TRBD1; abundance: few; j_gene: TRBJ2-7; v_gene: TRBV4-1; CDR3nt: TGCGCCAGCAGCCAGACAGGGAGCAGCTCCTACGAGCAGTACTTC; CDR3aa: CASSQTGSSSYEQYF
d_gene: -; abundance: -; j_gene: TRBJ2-3; v_gene: TRBV5-1; CDR3nt: TGCGCCAGCAGCCCCCTGGGAGTCACAGATACGCAGTATTTT; CDR3aa: CASSPLGVTDTQYF
d_gene: TRBD2; abundance: few; j_gene: TRBJ2-3; v_gene: TRBV20-1; CDR3nt: TGCAGTGCTCCCCGACTAGCGGAGAGCACAGATACGCAGTATTTT; CDR3aa: CSAPRLAESTDTQYF
d_gene: TRBD1; abundance: -; j_gene: TRBJ2-2; v_gene: TRBV24-1; CDR3nt: TGTGCCACCAGTGATCCCGTGACAGGGCCCGTGAACACCGGGGAGCTGTTTTTT; CDR3aa: CATSDPVTGPVNTGELFF
d_gene: -; abundance: -; j_gene: TRBJ1-5; v_gene: TRBV7-9; CDR3nt: TGTGCCAGCAGCTTAGGGCCTAATCAGCCCCAGCATTTT; CDR3aa: CASSLGPNQPQHF
d_gene: -; abundance: few; j_gene: TRBJ2-3; v_gene: TRBV14; CDR3nt: TGTGCCAGCAGCCAAGTTGAGGTTGAGTCTTTGTCAGATACGCAGTATTTT; CDR3aa: CASSQVEVESLSDTQYF